What follows is one TCR beta chain and its context. No antigen is known for it. The data were taken from a study of cytomegalovirus exposure and HLA in healthy donors. Study outcomes and limitations: Follow-up analysis seemed to connect common viral pathogens with several of the most significant clusters identified.

The PCR was carried out with 60 Vbeta primers and 13 Jbeta primers. As processed by the authors: Among the unique TCR beta chains that a later analysis counted, about 86 million in all, about 11 million were shared. Method: immunoSEQ multiplex PCR; TCRdb's copy keeps in-frame clones and lacks some. Clone size and the V and J calls come from that table; the DNA yielded D and trimming. Here the sample spans 150,000 to 200,000 clones, 82% being singletons. The CDR3 has 14 amino acids. The germline gives CDR1 GTSNPN, CDR2 SVGIG (reference sequence). V was trimmed by 0 bases and J by 7 bases, leaving 16 bases between them.

The sequence was collected from a man aged 35 to 55 in good health and CMV-seronegative. Input material: PBMCs. The chain joins TRBV30 to TRBJ2-7; TRBD1 might be the D (6 bases). The CDR3 DNA follows: TGTGCCTGGAGTGTAGAGAGGGGGTTGGGGGAGCAGTACTTC. It codes for CAWSVERGLGEQYF.